The rows below give T cell receptor beta chains drawn from one sample of a study of blood T cell repertoires in COVID-19. The method was immunoSEQ multiplex PCR; TCRdb's version includes in-frame clones alone and lacks a portion of them. Of around 200,000 clones listed, around 88% are singletons. The sample comprised PBMCs or T cells enriched from blood (not recorded which). The receptors derive from a woman aged 30 to 39 who had been exposed to COVID-19. Each CDR3 is given without its conserved first and last residue. The order of the fields is clone size, V gene, J gene, CDR3 protein. A clone size is listed for some rows: how often the clone was seen (once, few, many), or a class if it is expanded.

>.|TRBV2|TRBJ2-7
ASSVGGFSYEQY
>once|TRBV5-4|TRBJ2-1
ASSLSNGHSYNEQF
>.|TRBV5-1|TRBJ1-2
ASSGTGTGDSHTYNYGYT
>.|TRBV24-1|TRBJ2-1
ATSKAGVNNEQF
>.|TRBV5-1|TRBJ1-4
ASGETGAQNEKLF
>.|TRBV6-1|TRBJ1-6
ASSDGSSYNSPLH
>.|TRBV7-8|TRBJ1-2
ASSLVGTGSGYT
>.|TRBV27|TRBJ2-7
ASSGVDRKNEQY
>.|TRBV9|TRBJ1-2
ASSVAGDGGDGYT
>.|TRBV2|TRBJ1-2
ATLQAVMGGYT
>few|TRBV2|TRBJ2-7
ASNPRRLAGGEQY
>.|TRBV3-1/TRBV3-2|TRBJ1-6
ASSPRQGVGPLH
>.|TRBV7-8|TRBJ2-7
ASSLFQGSRSGEQY
>.|TRBV19|TRBJ1-2
ASNGGEGYT
>.|TRBV9|TRBJ2-4
ASSADSGNIQY